The present T cell receptor beta chain was sequenced within a study of beta chain features in type 1 diabetes (dated by TCRdb to 2016 to 2019). Looking at the study overall: No differences in mean age, gender distribution, total cell number or subset yield were found between patients and healthy donors. The study compared TCRB repertoires of sorted circulating CD4+ T cell subsets between recently diagnosed type 1 diabetes patients and matched healthy donors. A total of some 100,000,000 sorted cells were examined across all samples, and a strong correlation was observed between cell number per subset and RNA yield. Whereas all 30 or so donors provided naive and central memory subsets, regulatory and stem cell-like memory subsets were isolated from just 8 patients and roughly 8 healthy donors. Summary of the overall study and its limitations: PCR might favor shorter templates, but patient and control samples were amplified and corrected together, so any skew would affect both groups equally. Fewer insertions and more nucleotide deletions at VDJ recombination sites were observed in patients with type 1 diabetes, implying thymic rearrangement abnormalities. Naive, central memory and regulatory TCRB repertoires appeared to be more alike among patients than among healthy donors. In all four CD4+ subsets, TCRB CDR3 length was moderately but significantly shorter in type 1 diabetes patients. Because cDNA rather than genomic DNA was sequenced, highly expressing activated cells could have been over-represented, although no difference in activation and CD3 levels was found between groups. Because the HLA sub-analyses included only small numbers of individuals, any influence of HLA type on TCRB rearrangement was left unresolved.

The trim is 6 bases for V and 0 bases for J, with a gap of 11 bases between the germline ends. Including the terminal cysteine and phenylalanine, the CDR3 comprises 14 residues. Just CDR3 DNA is preserved here, 42 bases in frame from base 1. The CDR1 and CDR2 encoded by the germline V gene (reference sequence) are MNHNY and SVGAGI. A single peripheral blood draw of around 120 mL on average was collected from each donor into heparinised tubes. Naive, central memory, regulatory and stem cell-like memory CD4+ T cells were sorted on a BD FACSAria II using a panel including CD45RO, CCR7, CD25, CD127, CD95 and CD27. A purity above 95% was achieved for all sorted populations. PBMCs were isolated right away by Lymphoprep density gradient centrifugation and were stained directly, without culture. Samples were stained and sorted in pairs, with one healthy donor and one patient per experiment, so that batch effects were minimized.

This clone has just a few counts. Which antigen it targets is not known. Base qualities are not provided; no much larger clone lies one nucleotide away. The entire amount of isolated RNA was reverse transcribed using the High Capacity cDNA Reverse Transcription Kit, so the sequenced TCRB transcripts were expressed ones. Deep immunoSEQ sequencing was performed on naive, central memory and regulatory T cell samples, with an average of roughly 3.6 million total reads per sample. After sorted cells were lysed in RLT buffer, RNA was extracted with DNase-treated RNeasy Micro or Mini kits, with the choice depending on cell number. Each cell subset was processed on its own to prevent cross-contamination, while patient and healthy donor samples were processed together. The immunoSEQ multiplex PCR was used to amplify TCRB sequences from cDNA, generating 87-bp fragments that spanned the CDR3 region. Sequencing of the amplicons was performed on the Illumina HiSeq platform. The study's own analysis went as follows. Synthetic template baselines were used to correct PCR bias computationally, reads within Hamming distance 2 were collapsed together, and singletons that could not be merged were discarded. Reads were aligned to IMGT to assign V, D and J genes, CDR3 length, and insertions or deletions at six rearrangement sites. Within each subset, clonotype counts were normalized to sorted cell number, after which true diversity and Gini coefficients were computed with the tcR R package. The overlap coefficient, calculated on TCRB nucleotide sequences, was used to measure repertoire sharing. Out-of-frame TCRB sequences from naive cells were analyzed as a proxy for the pre-selection repertoire. Here the immuneACCESS table is served through TCRdb, limited to in-frame sequences with V and J called. Missing clones are a known gap in these copies; in checked studies unresolved V genes cover under half, and the rest lacks a known reason. V and J calls and clone size are given by that table; D and trimming were obtained from the DNA. Present in this sample are around 600,000 clones, around 12% of which were seen just once. The ten largest clonotypes hold more than 0.1% of the sample.

The material sequenced was naive CD4+ T cells from blood. What this sample's cell subset or site label stands for: true naive CD4+ T cells. This clonotype originated in a man aged 30 to 39 with type 1 diabetes. This receptor chain uses TRBV6-6 and TRBJ1-1; TRBD1 might be the D gene, on 6 matching bases. The DNA is TGTGCCAGCAGGACCGGACAGCTGAACACTGAAGCTTTCTTT. The resulting protein is CASRTGQLNTEAFF.